The 14 T cell receptor beta chains reported below all come from one sample, sequenced in a study of control samples from healthy donors and cancer patients. Only in-frame clones appear in the TCRdb table, and some are missing; sequencing was by immunoSEQ multiplex PCR. The data hold about 94,000 clones, with roughly nine tenths observed a single time. Sequencing was done on a sample of blood. These receptor sequences come from a young woman in good health.

The J gene is TRBJ2-1, the V gene TRBV9, with a possible D match to TRBD2 (7 bases). Germline values: CDR1 SGDLS, CDR2 YYNGEE. This CDR3 is 17 amino acids long. With 4 bases removed from V and 4 bases from J, the gap between germline ends came to 21 bases. The CDR3: CASSPQVAGALYNEQFF. CDR3 DNA: TGTGCCAGCAGCCCCCAGGTGGCGGGGGCCTTATACAATGAGCAGTTCTTC.

The chain couples TRBV14 to TRBJ1-2; 8 positions agree with TRBD1. The length of the CDR3 is 16 residues. The trim removed 1 base at V and 3 bases at J, leaving 7 bases unmatched. CDR1 is SGHDN, CDR2 FVKESK, per germline. Here the CDR3 reads CASSQGYETGDYGYTF. In DNA form, the CDR3 reads TGTGCCAGCAGCCAAGGGTACGAGACAGGGGACTATGGCTACACCTTC.

This clone appeared a few times. The rearrangement joins TRBV19 to TRBJ1-6; 7 nucleotides agree with TRBD1. Trimming cost V 6 bases and J 8 bases; bases outside gene matches: 1. The germline V gene has CDR1 LNHDA and CDR2 SQIVND (reference sequence). The CDR3 runs 12 residues. The CDR3 protein is CASSRGYSPLHF. As DNA, the CDR3 is TGTGCCAGTAGCAGGGGGTATTCACCCCTCCACTTT.

V and J are TRBV10-3 and TRBJ2-3; TRBD2 matches at 10 bases. The CDR3 spans 14 residues. Per the germline V gene, CDR1 is ENHRY and CDR2 is SYGVKD. Trimming at V came to 5 bases and at J to 6 bases, leaving 5 bases not matched to a gene. The CDR3 DNA sequence: TGTGCCATCAGTAGCGGGGGGGCGTTGGATACGCAGTATTTT. This translates into CAISSGGALDTQYF.

Only a few counts were recorded for this clone. The CDR3 DNA reads as TGTGCCAGCAGCCTGATGGGGGCTGTTGGCACCGGGGAGCTGTTTTTT. Translation gives CASSLMGAVGTGELFF. This chain connects TRBV5-8 to TRBJ2-2, with D perhaps TRBD1 (6 bases). The germline V and J ends were trimmed by 4 bases and 4 bases, with 17 bases remaining between them. The CDR3 runs 16 residues. Germline V gene sequence: CDR1 SGHTS, CDR2 YDEGEE.

The V and J genes are TRBV7-9 and TRBJ1-1, with 7 bases lining up with TRBD1. The CDR3 totals 13 residues. J was trimmed by 7 bases and V by 1 base; bases with no gene match: 3. From germline, CDR1 is SEHNR and CDR2 FQNEAQ (reference sequence). CDR3 protein: CASSLGWTGEAFF. The CDR3 region has the DNA TGTGCCAGCAGCTTAGGTTGGACAGGTGAAGCTTTCTTT.

The CDR3 DNA follows: TGTGCCAGCAGTGAAGGGCCCAATCAGCCCCAGCATTTT. It is translated as CASSEGPNQPQHF. The V and J genes are TRBV2 and TRBJ1-5, with D unclear. Trimming stripped 1 base from V and 3 bases from J, with 4 bases between. CDR1 SNHLY and CDR2 FYNNEI come from the germline V gene. This CDR3 comprises 13 residues. Looking up the rest from reference TRBV2 and TRBJ1-5 gives the full variable domain: EPEVTQTPSHQVTQMGQEVILRCVPISNHLYFYWYRQILGQKVEFLVSFYNNEISEKSEIFDDQFSVERPDGSNFTLKIRSTKLEDSAMYFCASSEGPNQPQHFGDGTRLSIL.

This chain uses TRBV18 with TRBJ1-1; no definite D call. CDR1 KGHSH and CDR2 LQKENI come from the germline V gene. V was shortened by 3 bases and J by 1 base, with 12 bases between the two germline ends. The CDR3 spans 15 residues. CDR3 amino acids: CASSPDNDANTEAFF. The CDR3 DNA reads TGTGCCAGCTCACCCGATAATGATGCGAACACTGAAGCTTTCTTT.

This chain joins TRBV5-4 and TRBJ2-5, with 7 positions matching TRBD2. Trimming at V came to 3 bases and at J to 5 bases, leaving 10 bases not matched to a gene. The CDR3 has 15 amino acids. From germline, CDR1 is SGHNT and CDR2 YYREEE (reference sequence). CDR3 nucleotide sequence: TGTGCCAGCAGCTCGCCTGCGGGGGTGGAGGAGACCCAGTACTTC. This translates into CASSSPAGVEETQYF.

CDR3 sequence: CASSSLVAGGNYGYTF. CDR3 in DNA: TGTGCCAGCAGCTCCCTCGTGGCAGGGGGTAACTATGGCTACACCTTC. This chain connects TRBV7-9 to TRBJ1-2; 7 positions match TRBD1. Looked up from germline, CDR1 is SEHNR and CDR2 is FQNEAQ (reference sequence). The CDR3 spans 16 residues. V dropped 4 bases and J dropped 1; count of bases not matched to a gene: 9.

This chain's CDR3 is CASSEAGSTDTQYF. The CDR3 DNA reads as TGTGCCAGCAGTGAGGCAGGGAGCACAGATACGCAGTATTTT. V and J are TRBV6-1 and TRBJ2-3; weak D call: TRBD1 (5 bases). The CDR3 runs to 14 residues. V was clipped by 3 bases and J by 0 bases, with 7 bases between them. Germline assignment: CDR1 MNHNS and CDR2 SASEGT.

This clone was observed a single time. The chain carries TRBV7-9 and TRBJ2-7; D remains unclear. This CDR3 spans 12 amino acids. V lost 5 bases to trimming and J lost 0 bases, with 5 bases between them. Germline assignment: CDR1 SEHNR and CDR2 FQNEAQ (reference sequence). The CDR3 spells CASSANSYEQYF. As DNA, the CDR3 is TGTGCCAGCAGCGCTAACTCCTACGAGCAGTACTTC.

The chain has TRBV27 and TRBJ2-1; perhaps D is TRBD1 or TRBD2 (5 bases each). Deletions cut 1 base from V and 0 bases from J, with 7 bases between. The CDR3 length is 15 residues. CDR1 is MNHEY and CDR2 is SMNVEV in the germline V gene (reference sequence). CDR3 loop: CASSLYGGSYNEQFF. The CDR3 bases are TGTGCCAGCAGTTTATATGGGGGCTCCTACAATGAGCAGTTCTTC.

The rearrangement uses TRBV7-3 and TRBJ1-2, with a weak D call TRBD1 (5 bases). The length of the CDR3 is 18 residues. Germline V gene sequence: CDR1 SGHTA, CDR2 FQGTGA. Trimming cost V 1 base and J 1 base, with 19 bases left between them. CDR3 in amino acids: CASSLRVVREGRNYGYTF. The CDR3 DNA reads as TGTGCCAGCAGCTTAAGAGTAGTCAGGGAGGGGCGTAACTATGGCTACACCTTC.